The 25 T cell receptor beta chains reported below all come from one sample, sequenced in a study of T cells in Graves' hyperthyroidism and ophthalmopathy. RNA transcripts were the template for amplifying TCR beta CDR3 regions. TCR CDR3 underwent first-round RT-PCR with the HTBI primer set. Via MiXCR, TCRdb re-called the multiplex PCR reads, giving one row per CDR3 protein. The sample includes under 700,000 distinct CDR3 sequences, around 15% of them seen just once. Sequenced input: blood. Every receptor here comes from a woman younger than 35 with Graves' hyperthyroidism.

This clonotype was seen many times. This chain joins TRBV18 and TRBJ2-7, with D unresolved. This CDR3 comprises 14 residues. V was clipped by 0 bases and J by 4 bases, with 10 bases between them. Germline-derived CDR1 and CDR2 are KGHSH and LQKENI. CDR3 amino acids: CASSPPSSYYEQYF. The CDR3 DNA is TGTGCCAGCTCACCACCTTCCAGCTATTACGAGCAGTACTTC.

This clonotype was counted at least ten times. This sequence joins TRBV2 and TRBJ1-3, with 9 nucleotides matching TRBD1. Germline CDR1 reads SNHLY; CDR2 reads FYNNEI. V lost 6 bases, J lost 4 bases, and 7 bases stayed unmatched. The CDR3 is 15 amino acids. The CDR3 nucleotides are TGTGCCAGCAGGCCCGGGACAGGGATAGGAAACACCATATATTTT. This sequence encodes CASRPGTGIGNTIYF.

This clonotype was found a few times. This chain joins TRBV5-1 and TRBJ1-2, with unresolved D. V dropped 4 bases and J dropped 5 bases, with 12 bases sitting between them. The CDR3 has 13 residues. CDR1 is SGHRS and CDR2 is YFSETQ in the germline V gene. For the CDR3, the DNA is TGCGCCAGCAGCGGAGGATATGGTTATGGCTACACCTTC. Protein: CASSGGYGYGYTF.

This clonotype was picked up many times. The CDR3 nucleotides read TGTGCCAGCAGCCCATACATTGGGGGGAACACTGAAGCTTTCTTT. Protein product: CASSPYIGGNTEAFF. V is TRBV27 and J is TRBJ1-1; possible D gene TRBD1, 5 bases. The V gene lost 6 bases and the J gene lost 1 base, with 15 bases spanning the gap. The germline CDR1 and CDR2 sequences are MNHEY and SMNVEV (reference sequence). The length of the CDR3 is 15 residues.

The sample holds a few counts of this clonotype. This chain links TRBV20-1 with TRBJ2-3; 7 nucleotides align to TRBD2. This CDR3 region has 12 residues. Germline-derived CDR1 and CDR2 are DFQATT and SNEGSKA (reference sequence). V was pared by 6 bases and J by 3 bases, with 3 bases of the junction left unmatched. The CDR3 DNA sequence: TGCAGTGCCCTGCGGGAGACAGATACGCAGTATTTT. Residues: CSALRETDTQYF.

V and J are TRBV2 and TRBJ1-6; 9 bases are a match to TRBD1. This CDR3 spans 14 amino acids. Unmatched junction bases numbered 4, after V lost 5 bases and J lost 8 bases. The germline V gene encodes CDR1 SNHLY and CDR2 FYNNEI. DNA of the CDR3: TGTGCCAGCAGTCTGGACAGGGGCTATTCACCCCTCCACTTT. It specifies CASSLDRGYSPLHF.

The chain recombines TRBV19 with TRBJ2-7; 8 nucleotides match TRBD2. The CDR3 has 15 amino acids. J was trimmed by 2 bases and V by 6 bases; bases with no gene match: 9. Germline V gene lookup returns CDR1 LNHDA and CDR2 SQIVND (reference sequence). Here the CDR3 DNA reads TGTGCCAGTAGCCGCAGCGGGAGAGGTGCCTACGAGCAGTACTTC. This codes for CASSRSGRGAYEQYF.

This clonotype was seen more than once but under ten times. The V call is TRBV29-1, the J call TRBJ2-3; 9 bases match TRBD2. CDR1 is SQVTM, CDR2 ANQGSEA, per germline. This CDR3 spans 14 amino acids. With V trimmed by 1 base and J by 4 bases, 3 bases remained unmatched. Here the CDR3 reads CSVEAAGGADTQYF. DNA for the CDR3: TGCAGCGTTGAAGCAGCGGGAGGCGCAGATACGCAGTATTTT.

The gene calls are TRBV19 and TRBJ1-6; D is ambiguous. The germline gives CDR1 LNHDA, CDR2 SQIVND (reference sequence). The V gene lost 3 bases and the J gene lost 0 bases, with 6 bases spanning the gap. CDR3 size: 15 residues. In nucleotides, the CDR3 is TGTGCCAGTAGTATTTCTAGCTCCTATAATTCACCCCTCCACTTT. Its translation is CASSISSSYNSPLHF. The full variable domain, completed using reference TRBV19 and TRBJ1-6, is DGGITQSPKYLFRKEGQNVTLSCEQNLNHDAMYWYRQDPGQGLRLIYYSQIVNDFQKGDIAEGYSVSREKKESFPLTVTSAQKNPTAFYLCASSISSSYNSPLHFGNGTRLTVT.

CDR3: CASNGRGGRAWTDTQYF. The CDR3 bases are TGTGCCAGTAACGGGCGAGGTGGGAGGGCCTGGACAGATACGCAGTATTTT. The chain couples TRBV19 to TRBJ2-3, with 7 bases that match TRBD2. CDR1 is LNHDA and CDR2 is SQIVND in the germline V gene (reference sequence). The CDR3 is 17 amino acids. J lost 3 bases, V lost 7 bases, and 16 bases had no gene match.

This clonotype was found many times. This chain connects TRBV7-2 to TRBJ2-3; 8 bases line up with TRBD1. Germline CDR1 and CDR2: SGHTA and FQGNSA. V shed 8 bases, J shed 1 base, and the junction held 5 bases outside the gene matches. The CDR3 loop spans 14 amino acids. This chain's CDR3 is CASARQGRTDTQYF. CDR3 DNA: TGTGCCAGCGCGAGACAGGGGCGCACAGATACGCAGTATTTT. The whole variable domain, remainder taken from reference TRBV7-2 and TRBJ2-3, is GAGVSQSPSNKVTEKGKDVELRCDPISGHTALYWYRQSLGQGLEFLIYFQGNSAPDKSGLPSDRFSAERTGGSVSTLTIQRTQQEDSAVYLCASARQGRTDTQYFGPGTRLTVL.

The chain combines TRBV30 with TRBJ2-5, with D perhaps matching TRBD1 (6 bases). Looked up from germline, CDR1 is GTSNPN and CDR2 is SVGIG (reference sequence). The CDR3 has 18 amino acids. The ends were cut back, 1 base at V and 5 bases at J, with 26 bases in the middle. The CDR3 bases are TGTGCCTGGAGTGGAGGGGGATGGGGCCGGACACCCAAGGAGACCCAGTACTTC. This gives the protein CAWSGGGWGRTPKETQYF.

The J gene is TRBJ2-1, the V gene TRBV13; 9 bases line up with TRBD2. The CDR3 length is 16 residues. The germline V gene has CDR1 PRHDT and CDR2 FYEKMQ (reference sequence). J was trimmed by 6 bases and V by 5 bases; bases with no gene match: 11. For the CDR3, the DNA is TGTGCCAGCAGCGGGGCCCTAGCGGGACCGGGCAATGAGCAGTTCTTC. As protein: CASSGALAGPGNEQFF.

The V call is TRBV6-5, the J call TRBJ2-7, with D possibly TRBD2 on 5 matching bases. Trimming removed 4 bases at V and 0 bases at J, with 22 bases between. Looked up from germline, CDR1 is MNHEY and CDR2 is SVGAGI. This CDR3 spans 18 amino acids. The CDR3 nucleotides are TGTGCCAGCAGTTCACGCCGATCCCGGACTCGGCACTCCTACGAGCAGTACTTC. It codes for CASSSRRSRTRHSYEQYF.

This clonotype was recorded many times. The V and J genes are TRBV19 and TRBJ2-3; 16 bases line up with TRBD2. Germline V gene lookup returns CDR1 LNHDA and CDR2 SQIVND (reference sequence). The CDR3 has 19 amino acids. Unmatched junction bases numbered 12, after V lost 3 bases and J lost 6 bases. Written as DNA, the CDR3 is TGTGCCAGTAGTATCGGTGGGACTAGCGGGAGGGCCGCTCCCGATACGCAGTATTTT. Translated: CASSIGGTSGRAAPDTQYF.

This clonotype was found a few times. J is TRBJ2-5 and V is TRBV9; possibly TRBD1 for D (6 bases). This CDR3 comprises 13 residues. Germline-derived CDR1 and CDR2 are SGDLS and YYNGEE. V was shortened by 3 bases and J by 5 bases, with 11 bases between the two germline ends. CDR3 in amino acids: CASSATRGETQYF. The CDR3 nucleotides are TGTGCCAGCAGCGCGACAAGGGGGGAGACCCAGTACTTC.

A few counts support this clonotype. This chain uses TRBV6-1 with TRBJ1-1; D is possibly TRBD1 (6 bases). CDR3 length equals 14 residues. Deletions cut 6 bases from V and 5 bases from J, with 16 bases between. Germline CDR1 and CDR2: MNHNS and SASEGT. CDR3 region: CASSTGRKRTEAFF. The CDR3 nucleotides are TGTGCCAGCAGCACAGGGAGGAAGAGGACTGAAGCTTTCTTT.

This clonotype was seen at least ten times. The chain is built from TRBV19 and TRBJ1-3, with 7 bases lining up with TRBD1. This CDR3 comprises 15 residues. With 5 bases clipped from V and 3 bases from J, the junction kept 7 bases outside the gene matches. Germline values: CDR1 LNHDA, CDR2 SQIVND (reference sequence). The CDR3 DNA reads as TGTGCCAGTAGTCCAAGGGGGCCTGTTGGAAACACCATATATTTT. Its translation: CASSPRGPVGNTIYF.

The rearrangement joins TRBV5-5 to TRBJ2-6; D is undetermined. Trimming removed 5 bases at V and 2 bases at J, with 20 bases between. The CDR3 is made up of 18 amino acids. Germline lookup yields CDR1 SGHKS and CDR2 YYEKEE (reference sequence). CDR3 coding DNA: TGTGCCAGCAGAGAAAGACTCTCGCCTCCCGCTGGGGCCAACGTCCTGACTTTC. This translates into CASRERLSPPAGANVLTF.

Concerning this clonotype: An end of the junction does not agree with germline; a read error may underlie this. The chain is built from TRBV20-1 and TRBJ1-5; D unresolved. The germline V gene has CDR1 DFQATT and CDR2 SNEGSKA (reference sequence). CDR3 size: 12 residues. CDR3 loop: CSTRAPGQPQHF. The CDR3 DNA reads as TGCAGTACTAGGGCACCCGGCCAGCCCCAGCATTTT.

This clonotype was picked up a small number of times. This sequence joins TRBV10-2 and TRBJ1-1, with D perhaps TRBD1 (5 bases). The V gene's germline CDR1 is WSHSY and CDR2 SAAADI. The CDR3 totals 14 residues. V lost 2 bases to trimming and J lost 5 bases, with 12 bases between them. The CDR3 region has the DNA TGCGCCAGCAGTGAGATGGGGGGAAGGACTGAAGCTTTCTTT. It encodes CASSEMGGRTEAFF.

The chain employs TRBV5-8 and TRBJ2-6, with a tentative D call TRBD2 (6 bases). The CDR3 contains 14 residues. Germline V lookup: CDR1 SGHTS, CDR2 YDEGEE. V gave up 7 bases and J gave up 1 base, with 9 bases separating them. The CDR3: CASWAGSGANVLTF. CDR3 bases: TGTGCCAGCTGGGCGGGATCTGGGGCCAACGTCCTGACTTTC.

This clonotype appeared many times. V usage is TRBV28 and J usage is TRBJ1-6; tentatively, D is TRBD1 (5 bases). Looked up from germline, CDR1 is MDHEN and CDR2 is SYDVKM. Trimming took 5 bases from V and 0 from J, leaving 11 bases between them. The length of the CDR3 is 16 residues. CDR3 sequence: CASSPRGSSYNSPLHF. The DNA of the CDR3 is TGTGCCAGCAGTCCCCGGGGGAGCTCCTATAATTCACCCCTCCACTTT.

This clonotype was found a few times. This sequence joins TRBV19 and TRBJ2-2; 12 positions agree with TRBD2. After removal of 8 bases from V and 0 bases from J, the junction contained 10 bases not matched to a gene. CDR1 is LNHDA, CDR2 SQIVND, per germline (reference sequence). The length of the CDR3 is 18 residues. This chain's CDR3 is CASLKGLAGPANTGELFF. CDR3 DNA sequence: TGTGCCAGTTTAAAAGGACTAGCGGGGCCCGCGAACACCGGGGAGCTGTTTTTT.

This clonotype was seen at least ten times. The chain carries TRBV7-9 and TRBJ2-7; D is possibly TRBD1 (6 bases). Trimming left V 5 bases short and J 3 bases short, with 17 bases between. Germline values: CDR1 SEHNR, CDR2 FQNEAQ (reference sequence). This CDR3 region has 15 residues. The CDR3 spells CASSVPGTPNYEQYF. CDR3 coding DNA: TGTGCCAGCAGCGTGCCCGGGACACCCAACTACGAGCAGTACTTC.